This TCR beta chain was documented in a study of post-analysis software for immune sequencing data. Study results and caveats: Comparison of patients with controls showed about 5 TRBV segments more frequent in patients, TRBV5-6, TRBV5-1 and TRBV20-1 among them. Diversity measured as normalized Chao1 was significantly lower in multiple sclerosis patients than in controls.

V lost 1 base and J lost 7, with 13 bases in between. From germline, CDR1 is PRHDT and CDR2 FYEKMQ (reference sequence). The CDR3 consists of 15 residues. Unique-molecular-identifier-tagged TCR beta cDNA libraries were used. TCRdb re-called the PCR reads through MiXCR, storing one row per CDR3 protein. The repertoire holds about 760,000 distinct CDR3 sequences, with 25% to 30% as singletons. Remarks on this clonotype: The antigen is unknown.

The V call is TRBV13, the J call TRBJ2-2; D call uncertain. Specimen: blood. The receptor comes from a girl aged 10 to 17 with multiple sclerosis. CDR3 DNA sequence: TGTGCCAGCAGCTTAGTTTCACCCCAGGTCGGGGAGCTGTTTTTT. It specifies CASSLVSPQVGELFF.